These T cell receptor beta chains were read from a single sample in a study of T cell repertoires in cytomegalovirus infection. These TCRs are of unknown antigen specificity. Via MiXCR, TCRdb re-called the reads, giving one row per CDR3 protein. This sample has over 100,000 distinct CDR3 sequences; roughly a tenth occur once, and the top ten carry 31%. The specimen sequenced was PBMCs, sequenced either directly or after in vitro stimulation (not recorded which). The receptors shown here come from a human donor in good health (CMV status not recorded). Some clones in this sample may be carry-over from other donors' samples. Both conserved end residues are part of each CDR3. Fields, in order: clone size, D gene, V gene, CDR3 length, J gene, CDR3 DNA, CDR3 protein. The D gene is left open where the match is weak. Only part of the rows carry a size: once, few, many, or a class if the clone is expanded.

few	-	TRBV7-6	13	TRBJ1-1	TGTGCCAGCAGCACCCAGGCGAACACTGAAGCTTTCTTT	CASSTQANTEAFF
few	-	TRBV28	15	TRBJ1-1	TGTGCCAGCAGTAACTTGGACAAGAGCCCCCCTTGGGCTTTCTTT	CASSNLDKSPPWAFF
many	TRBD2	TRBV7-2	15	TRBJ2-1	TGTGCCAGCAGCCGAACGGGGGGGGTGGGCAATGAGCAGTTCTTC	CASSRTGGVGNEQFF
-	TRBD1	TRBV11-1	16	TRBJ1-6	TGTGCCGGCAGCCTCGGAACCGGGACAGGGAATTCACCCCTCCACTTT	CAGSLGTGTGNSPLHF
-	-	TRBV7-2	13	TRBJ2-3	TGTGCCAGCAGCGTGGCTAGCACAGATACGCTGTATTTT	CASSVASTDTLYF
few	-	TRBV18	16	TRBJ1-4	TGTGCCAGCTCAATGACCACGACAAGCCGGAATGAAAAACTGTTTTTT	CASSMTTTSRNEKLFF
-	-	TRBV4-1	18	TRBJ1-1	TGCGCCAGCAGCCAGCACATCGTCGGGACAACAATGAACACTGAAGCTTTCTTT	CASSQHIVGTTMNTEAFF
many	TRBD2	TRBV11-3	14	TRBJ2-5	TGTGCCAGCAGCCGCCGGGGGGATTTAGAGACCCAGTACTTC	CASSRRGDLETQYF
-	TRBD1	TRBV6-2/TRBV6-3	18	TRBJ2-2	TGTGCCAGCAGTTACCAACCCCGGGACAGGGGGGAACACGGGGAGCTGTTTTTT	CASSYQPRDRGEHGELFF
many	-	TRBV5-4	14	TRBJ1-1	TGTGCCAGCAGCCCCACAGGGAGGTTTACTGAAGCTTTCTTT	CASSPTGRFTEAFF
-	-	TRBV7-2	14	TRBJ2-7	TGTGCCAGCAGCTTAGATCCGGCCGGGGGCGAGCAGTACTTC	CASSLDPAGGEQYF
many	-	TRBV7-8	14	TRBJ1-1	TGTGCCAGCAGCTTGGTTTTTGGGAACACTGAAGCTTTCTTT	CASSLVFGNTEAFF
few	-	TRBV6-1	14	TRBJ1-1	TGTGCCAGCAGTGAACCGGGAAGGTTCACTGAAGCTTTCTTT	CASSEPGRFTEAFF
many	-	TRBV5-5	15	TRBJ2-1	TGTGCCAGCAGCTTGGAGCCCTTGGGGGGTAATGAGCAGTTCTTC	CASSLEPLGGNEQFF
many	TRBD2	TRBV6-2/TRBV6-3	18	TRBJ2-7	TGTGCCAGCACTTCCTTCTCGTTGGGGACTAGCGGGAGTTACGAGCAGTACTTC	CASTSFSLGTSGSYEQYF
few	TRBD2	TRBV10-3	17	TRBJ2-1	TGTGCCATCAGTGAGTCCCAGCGGGAGGCCCCTAACAATGAGCAGTTCTTC	CAISESQREAPNNEQFF
-	-	TRBV12-3/TRBV12-4	13	TRBJ1-1	TGTGCCAGCAGTACGGCCGTGGGCACTGAAGCTTTCTTT	CASSTAVGTEAFF
many	-	TRBV12-3/TRBV12-4	14	TRBJ1-1	TGTGCCAGCAGTTTAATTCGGGCGTACACTGAAGCTTTCTTT	CASSLIRAYTEAFF
-	TRBD1	TRBV6-6	14	TRBJ2-7	TGTGCCAGCAGCGACAGGGCCCCCACCTACGAGCAGTACTTC	CASSDRAPTYEQYF
many	TRBD1	TRBV7-6	14	TRBJ2-5	TGTGCCAGCAGCCAAGGGGGCGCCTATGAGACCCAGTACTTC	CASSQGGAYETQYF
few	-	TRBV27	13	TRBJ1-2	TGTGCCAGCAGTTCCCGACAGTCCTATGGCTACACCTTC	CASSSRQSYGYTF
-	-	TRBV27	13	TRBJ2-6	TGTGCCAGCAAAGGGAACGGGGCCAACGTCCTGACTTTC	CASKGNGANVLTF
many	-	TRBV11-3	14	TRBJ1-4	TGTGCCAGCAACCGGGGGGCGGCTAATGAAAAACTGTTTTTT	CASNRGAANEKLFF
many	TRBD2	TRBV7-8	15	TRBJ2-3	TGTGCCAGCAGCTTAGACGGGGGGGCCTCAGATACGCAGTATTTT	CASSLDGGASDTQYF
many	-	TRBV7-2	16	TRBJ1-5	TGTGCCAGCAGCTTAGGGGGCAGGGGTGGCGATCAGCCCCAGCATTTT	CASSLGGRGGDQPQHF
many	TRBD1	TRBV7-8	16	TRBJ2-2	TGTGCCAGCAGCCGGAACGTGGGCAGGGGGACCGGGGAGCTGTTTTTT	CASSRNVGRGTGELFF
-	-	TRBV6-5	12	TRBJ1-1	TGTGCCAGCAGTTACTCGAACCAGCAAGCTTTCTTT	CASSYSNQQAFF
many	-	TRBV19	13	TRBJ2-3	TGTGCCAGTAAAGAGCAAAACTCAGATACGCAGTATTTT	CASKEQNSDTQYF
few	TRBD1	TRBV20-1	15	TRBJ1-5	TGCAGTGCTAGCCGGGACAGGGGGTTGAATCAGCCCCAGCATTTT	CSASRDRGLNQPQHF
few	TRBD2	TRBV11-2	18	TRBJ2-5	TGTGCCAGCAGCTTAGATTTGACTAGCGGACCCCTGGGAGAGACCCAGTACTTC	CASSLDLTSGPLGETQYF
many	TRBD2	TRBV7-2	15	TRBJ2-1	TGTGCCAGCAGCTCAAGCGGGAGTCCATTTATGGAGCAGTTCTTC	CASSSSGSPFMEQFF
many	-	TRBV7-6	15	TRBJ2-1	TGTGCCAGCAGCTTAGTGTGGGGCTCCTACAATGAGCAGTTCTTC	CASSLVWGSYNEQFF
-	TRBD1	TRBV7-2	14	TRBJ2-3	TGTGCCAGCAGGGAAAGGACAGGGACAGATACGCAGTATTTT	CASRERTGTDTQYF
many	-	TRBV7-2	15	TRBJ1-5	TGTGCCAGCAGCTCCAGGGGAAATGGGGATCAGCCCCAGCATTTT	CASSSRGNGDQPQHF
many	-	TRBV7-2	17	TRBJ2-1	TGTGCCAGCAGCCACAGGGACTTGCCGAGCTCCTACAATGAGCAGTTCTTC	CASSHRDLPSSYNEQFF
many	-	TRBV7-2	13	TRBJ1-2	TGTGCCAGCAGCTTAACTCGATCCTATGGCTACACCTTC	CASSLTRSYGYTF
many	-	TRBV4-1	17	TRBJ2-3	TGCGCCAGCAGCCAAGTGATTCTAGGACAGCTCGCAGATACGCAGTATTTT	CASSQVILGQLADTQYF
many	-	TRBV27	14	TRBJ1-4	TGTGCCAGCAGTTTCATCGGGGGGGATGAAAAACTGTTTTTT	CASSFIGGDEKLFF
-	-	TRBV29-1	13	TRBJ2-3	TGCAGCGTTGAGGGGGGAGGCACAGATACGCAGTATTTT	CSVEGGGTDTQYF
few	TRBD2	TRBV27	15	TRBJ2-1	TGTGCCAGCAGTTTAATCGGGGGGGGTGGGAATGAGCAGTTCTTC	CASSLIGGGGNEQFF
many	TRBD2	TRBV11-3	13	TRBJ2-1	TGTGCCAGCAGCTTAGGCGGGAGCAATGAGCAGTTCTTC	CASSLGGSNEQFF
-	-	TRBV6-5	15	TRBJ2-2	TGTGCCAGCAGTTACTACACGGGAGTCACCGGGGAGCTGTTTTTT	CASSYYTGVTGELFF
-	-	TRBV2	13	TRBJ1-5	TGTGCCAGCAGTGAGGGCTCGAACCGGGCCCAGCATTTT	CASSEGSNRAQHF
many	TRBD2	TRBV7-2	15	TRBJ2-1	TGTGCCAGCAGCTTATATGCAGCGGGAGATAGTGAGCAGTTCTTC	CASSLYAAGDSEQFF
-	TRBD2	TRBV5-4	15	TRBJ2-1	TGTGCCAGCAGCTTGGAACTAGCGGGAGTCGAGGAGCAGTTCTTC	CASSLELAGVEEQFF
many	-	TRBV11-2	17	TRBJ2-6	TGTGCCAGCAGCCCCTTGGGAGTCCTCTCTGGGGCCAACGTCCTGACTTTC	CASSPLGVLSGANVLTF
-	TRBD1	TRBV2	17	TRBJ2-6	TGTGCCAGCAGCGGGTTGAAGGGGGCGCGTGGGGCCAACGTCCTGACTTTC	CASSGLKGARGANVLTF
many	-	TRBV6-6	14	TRBJ1-5	TGTGCCAGCAGTTACAGGGCGCGCAATCAGCCCCAGCATTTT	CASSYRARNQPQHF
few	TRBD2	TRBV7-6	14	TRBJ2-5	TGTGCCAGCACCCCAGTAGCGGGACGAGAGACCCAGTACTTC	CASTPVAGRETQYF
many	TRBD2	TRBV11-2	14	TRBJ2-3	TGTGCCAGCAGCCAACTAGCGGTCACAGATACGCAGTATTTT	CASSQLAVTDTQYF
many	TRBD1	TRBV6-1	13	TRBJ1-1	TGTGCCAGCAGTTTGACAGGGAGCACTGAAGCTTTCTTT	CASSLTGSTEAFF
many	-	TRBV10-3	13	TRBJ2-7	TGTGCCATCAGTGAAATGGGAAACTACGAGCAGTACTTC	CAISEMGNYEQYF
few	-	TRBV6-2/TRBV6-3	15	TRBJ2-2	TGTGCCAGCAGTCGTGTGGCGGGGAACACCGGGGAGCTGTTTTTT	CASSRVAGNTGELFF